This T cell receptor beta chain was captured by sequencing in a study of blood T cell repertoires in COVID-19. Study summary: From T cells, B-cell-depleted T cells, or PBMCs came the material, which was cDNA or gDNA.

The age range of participants was about 18 to 100 years, with residence in 20 to 25 US areas. Participants had their cohort set by participant-reported clinical history. What the recovered Cohort 3 donors had was two negative PCRs, clearance, or symptom resolution. The germline V and J ends were trimmed by 4 bases and 2 bases, with 15 bases remaining between them. Germline assignment: CDR1 SGHRS and CDR2 YFSETQ. The CDR3 totals 15 residues. Profiling relied on immunoSEQ multiplex PCR, and the TCRdb table lists in-frame clones only, not all of them. The sample has roughly 520,000 clones; roughly 90% are singletons.

The source material was PBMCs or T cells enriched from blood (not recorded which). The TCR was taken from a woman aged 40 to 55 who had recovered from COVID-19. The chain links TRBV5-1 to TRBJ1-1, with D unclear. The CDR3 reads CASSPGDLDNTEAFF. Here the CDR3 DNA reads TGCGCCAGCAGCCCTGGAGACCTCGACAACACTGAAGCTTTCTTT.